A selection of T cell receptor beta chains follows, all from one sample in a study of tumor-infiltrating lymphocytes in primary liver carcinoma. TCRdb reanalysed the multiplex PCR reads using MiXCR and keeps one entry per CDR3 protein. Among more than 150,000 distinct CDR3 sequences listed, 50% to 75% were seen once. What was sequenced was peripheral blood. These receptors were obtained from a man aged 35-49 years with primary liver carcinoma and hepatitis B virus infection. The CDR3 runs from the conserved cysteine through the conserved F or W. Each record gives: D gene, V gene, CDR3 length, clone size, J gene, CDR3 DNA, CDR3 protein. A D gene is named only where the DNA matches it firmly. Some rows have no size entry. The others give once, few or many, or a class for an expanded clone.

>-|TRBV12-3/TRBV12-4|13|-|TRBJ1-2
TGTGTCAGCAGTTTGACGGGAAACTATGGCTACACCTTC
CVSSLTGNYGYTF
>-|TRBV11-2|16|few|TRBJ2-3
TGTGCCAGCAGCTTAAGGTCCCGGGAGCAGGCAGATACGCAGTATTTT
CASSLRSREQADTQYF
>-|TRBV21-1|14|-|TRBJ1-5
TGTGACAGCAGCCGACGCGTTAGCAATCGGCCCCAGCATTTT
CDSSRRVSNRPQHF
>TRBD2|TRBV6-5|17|-|TRBJ2-3
TGTGCCAGCAGTCCACGACCCCTAGCGGGAGGCACAGATACGCAGTATTTT
CASSPRPLAGGTDTQYF
>-|TRBV11-2|12|-|TRBJ2-7
TGTGCCAGCGTAGCAGTGGGTCTGGAGCAGTACTTC
CASVAVGLEQYF
>-|TRBV11-2|15|once|TRBJ2-7
TGTGCCAGTAGACGCCTGCGCGGCCTAGCCTACGAGCAGTACTTC
CASRRLRGLAYEQYF
>-|TRBV20-1|14|-|TRBJ2-1
TGCAGTGCCACCTGGGCTCCCAGGTGGAATGAGCAGTTCTTC
CSATWAPRWNEQFF
>-|TRBV11-2|12|-|TRBJ2-5
TGTGCCAGCGGGTCGAACCAAGAGACCCGATACTTC
CASGSNQETRYF
>TRBD2|TRBV11-2|17|-|TRBJ2-1
TGTGCCAGCAGCTCTCGCCCCGGGACTAGCTTTTACAATAAGCAGTTCTTT
CASSSRPGTSFYNKQFF
>-|TRBV11-2|17|many|TRBJ1-4
TGTGCCAGCAGCTTAGAATTATGGGTCAATGGACGTGAAAAACTGTTTTTT
CASSLELWVNGREKLFF
>TRBD1|TRBV10-3|16|-|TRBJ2-2
TGTGCCATCAGTGGCGGAGAAGGGGGCGGAACCGGGGAGCTGTTTTTT
CAISGGEGGGTGELFF
>-|TRBV13|13|-|TRBJ2-3
TGTGCCAGCAGCGATGCCCAGAGTGATACGCAGTATTTT
CASSDAQSDTQYF
>-|TRBV29-1|11|-|TRBJ2-7
TGCATAGTTGAAGTTCGGTTGTCACAGTACTTC
CIVEVRLSQYF
>-|TRBV10-3|13|-|TRBJ1-1
TGTGCCATCAAGACGGACTTGGCCACTGAAGCTTTGTTT
CAIKTDLATEALF
>TRBD2|TRBV12-3/TRBV12-4|17|-|TRBJ2-2
TGTGCCAGCAGTGGAATTCTAGCGGGCCTCAACACCGGGGAGCTGTTTTTT
CASSGILAGLNTGELFF
>-|TRBV12-3/TRBV12-4|15|few|TRBJ1-3
TGTGCCAGCAGTTTAGCGGGGAGCTCTGGAAACACCATATATTTT
CASSLAGSSGNTIYF
>-|TRBV28|14|-|TRBJ2-1
TGTGCCAGCAATTTATCGGCCAGTTACAATGAGCAGTTCTTC
CASNLSASYNEQFF
>-|TRBV5-1|15|-|TRBJ1-3
TGCGCCAGCAGCTTGACAGGGAGCTCTGGAAACACCATATATTTT
CASSLTGSSGNTIYF
>-|TRBV7-3|13|-|TRBJ2-1
TGTGCCAGTAGCTTAGGCCAGGCCAATGAGCAGTTCTTC
CASSLGQANEQFF
>-|TRBV13|14|-|TRBJ2-5
TGTGCCAGCAGCTTAGGGACCCCGGTGGAGACCCAGTACTTC
CASSLGTPVETQYF
>-|TRBV29-1|12|-|TRBJ2-5
TGCAGCGTTGCTCTGGGGGGAGAGATCCAATACTTC
CSVALGGEIQYF
>TRBD1|TRBV12-3/TRBV12-4|15|-|TRBJ1-2
TGTGCCAGCAGTCGGGGACAGGGGGAATCGAGTGGCTACACCTTC
CASSRGQGESSGYTF
>TRBD1|TRBV5-5|17|-|TRBJ1-3
TGTGCCAGCAGCTCGCGAATGGGACAGGCCTCTGGAAACACCATATATTTT
CASSSRMGQASGNTIYF
>TRBD1|TRBV6-5|15|once|TRBJ1-6
TGTGCCAGCACTTTACAGGGGGCAAGGGGTTCACCCCTCCACTTT
CASTLQGARGSPLHF
>TRBD2|TRBV9|15|-|TRBJ2-1
TGTGCCAGCAGCCCCGTACTAGCGGGAGTCTTTGAACAGTTCTTC
CASSPVLAGVFEQFF
>-|TRBV11-2|14|-|TRBJ2-2
TGTGCCAGCAGGGACCACAGAACATTCGGGGAGCTGTTCTTT
CASRDHRTFGELFF
>TRBD1|TRBV6-2/TRBV6-3|13|few|TRBJ2-7
TGTGCCAGCAGTTACGACAGGGGCTACGAGCAGTACTTC
CASSYDRGYEQYF
>-|TRBV5-4|15|few|TRBJ2-1
TGTGCCAGCAGCTCCCGGAGGGGCTCCTACAATGAGCAGTTCTTC
CASSSRRGSYNEQFF
>-|TRBV4-2|15|-|TRBJ1-2
TGTGCCAGCAGCCAAGAAAGGAATGGCGGGAGTGGCTACACCTTC
CASSQERNGGSGYTF
>-|TRBV11-1|15|-|TRBJ1-2
TGTGCCAGCAGCGAGGGGACGGGAACTAACTATGGTTACGCCTTC
CASSEGTGTNYGYAF
>-|TRBV6-6|14|-|TRBJ2-7
TGTGCCAGCAGTCTCGACAGGTTATCCTACGAGCAGTACTTC
CASSLDRLSYEQYF
>-|TRBV4-2|14|-|TRBJ2-7
TGTGCCAGCAGCCAAGATCTTACTGCCTACGAGCAGTACTTC
CASSQDLTAYEQYF
>-|TRBV11-1|11|-|TRBJ2-1
TGTGCCAGCAGTTCTATGAGTGAGCAGTTTTTC
CASSSMSEQFF